This TCR beta chain stems from a study of shared clonotypes between healthy human individuals. There are 13 residues in the CDR3. CDR1 and CDR2 (germline): SNHLY, FYNNEI. V was trimmed by 7 bases and J by 6 bases, leaving 15 bases between them. Measured with immunoSEQ multiplex PCR; TCRdb has only the in-frame clones, and not every one. The data show about a million clones, approximately 80% seen once. CD4+ cells yielded CD45RA+ naive and CD45RA-negative memory subsets. The clonotype was recovered from a man aged 18 to 29 in good health. The genes are TRBV2 and TRBJ1-2; no clear D. The sequenced sample consisted of memory CD4+ T cells sorted from blood. As to subset: CD45RA-negative fraction. CDR3 coding DNA: TGTGCCAGCACCGAGGGCAAAAGGGATGGCTACACCTTC. Its translation: CASTEGKRDGYTF.